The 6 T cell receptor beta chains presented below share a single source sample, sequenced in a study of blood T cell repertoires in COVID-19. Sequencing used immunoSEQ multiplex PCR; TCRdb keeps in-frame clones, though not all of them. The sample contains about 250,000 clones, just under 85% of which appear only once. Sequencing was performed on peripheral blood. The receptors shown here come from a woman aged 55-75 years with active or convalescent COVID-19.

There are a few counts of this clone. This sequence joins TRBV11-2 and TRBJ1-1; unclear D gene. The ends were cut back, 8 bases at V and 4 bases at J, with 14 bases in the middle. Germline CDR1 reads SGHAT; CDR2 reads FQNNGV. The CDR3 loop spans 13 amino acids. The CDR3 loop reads CASGRREGTEAFF. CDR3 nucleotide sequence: TGTGCCAGCGGTCGGAGGGAGGGCACTGAAGCTTTCTTT. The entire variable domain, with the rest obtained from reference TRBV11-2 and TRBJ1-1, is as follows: EAGVAQSPRYKIIEKRQSVAFWCNPISGHATLYWYQQILGQGPKLLIQFQNNGVVDDSQLPKDRFSAERLKGVDSTLKIQPAKLEDSAVYLCASGRREGTEAFFGQGTRLTVV.

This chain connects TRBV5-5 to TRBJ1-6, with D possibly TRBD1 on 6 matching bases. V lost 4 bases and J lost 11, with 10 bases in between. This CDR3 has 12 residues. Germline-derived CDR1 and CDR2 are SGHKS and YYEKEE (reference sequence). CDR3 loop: CASSDTGTPLHF. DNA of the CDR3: TGTGCCAGCAGCGATACAGGGACACCCCTCCACTTT.

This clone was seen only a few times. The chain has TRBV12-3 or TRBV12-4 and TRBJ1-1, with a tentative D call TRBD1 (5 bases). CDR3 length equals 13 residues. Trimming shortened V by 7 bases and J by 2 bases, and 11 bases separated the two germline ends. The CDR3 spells CASKGVSNTEAFF. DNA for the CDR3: TGTGCCAGCAAAGGGGTGAGTAACACTGAAGCTTTCTTT.

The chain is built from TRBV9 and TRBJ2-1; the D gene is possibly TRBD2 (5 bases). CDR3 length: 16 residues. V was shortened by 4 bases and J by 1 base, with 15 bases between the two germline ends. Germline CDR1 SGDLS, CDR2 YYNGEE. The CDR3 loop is CASSIAADASYNEQFF. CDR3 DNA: TGTGCCAGCAGCATCGCAGCGGACGCATCCTACAATGAGCAGTTCTTC.

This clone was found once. As DNA, the CDR3 is TGTGCCAGCAGCGAGACAGGGGTCGCTAATGAAAAACTGTTTTTT. As protein: CASSETGVANEKLFF. The chain uses TRBV4-2 and TRBJ1-4, with 8 bases identical to TRBD1. The junction had 5 bases not matched to a gene; V was cut back by 5 bases and J by 3 bases. The CDR3 is 15 residues long. CDR1 and CDR2 (germline): LGHNA, YNFKEQ.

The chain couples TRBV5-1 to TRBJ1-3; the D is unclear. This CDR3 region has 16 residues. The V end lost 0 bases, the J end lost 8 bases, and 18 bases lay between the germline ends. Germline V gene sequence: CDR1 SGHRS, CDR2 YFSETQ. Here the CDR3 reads CASSLELRGRADTIYF. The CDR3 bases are TGCGCCAGCAGCTTGGAGCTTCGCGGCCGCGCGGACACCATATATTTT. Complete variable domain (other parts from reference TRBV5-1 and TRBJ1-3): KAGVTQTPRYLIKTRGQQVTLSCSPISGHRSVSWYQQTPGQGLQFLFEYFSETQRNKGNFPGRFSGRQFSNSRSEMNVSTLELGDSALYLCASSLELRGRADTIYFGEGSWLTVV.